These 14 T cell receptor beta chains were sequenced from one sample in a study of blood T cells in healthy people across ages. Then a second PCR, running roughly 7 to 11 cycles, was carried out with a sample-barcoded 5' primer and a J-beta primer mix. TCRdb used MiXCR to reprocess the 5' RACE reads, holding one entry per CDR3 protein. The sample gives about 1.7 million distinct CDR3 sequences, about 30% of which show up once; 7% to 9% is in the top ten. Source material: blood. The source of these receptors is a woman aged 25 to 39 in good health.

This clonotype was seen a few times. The CDR3 nucleotides are TGTGCCAGCAGCTATACTGCTAGCGGGGCCACAGATACGCAGTATTTT. It is translated as CASSYTASGATDTQYF. The genes are TRBV3-1 and TRBJ2-3, with 9 bases lining up with TRBD2. Germline V gene data show CDR1 as LGHDT and CDR2 as YNNKEL (reference sequence). Trimming took 5 bases from V and 2 from J; bases not matched to a gene: 8. This CDR3 region has 16 residues.

This clonotype turned up a few times. One end of the junction is discordant with germline, which a read error may explain. The chain carries TRBV6-5 and TRBJ2-2; TRBD2 is a possible D gene (5 bases). Looked up from germline, CDR1 is MNHEY and CDR2 is SVGAGI. The CDR3 extends over 15 amino acids. CDR3 sequence (DNA): TGTGCCAGCAGTTACTCGACGGAGAACACCGGGGAGCGGTTTTTT. Protein sequence: CASSYSTENTGERFF.

The CDR3 protein is CASSFDVNTGELFF. The DNA for the CDR3 is TGTGCCAGCAGCTTCGACGTGAACACCGGGGAGCTGTTTTTT. The chain uses TRBV5-6 and TRBJ2-2; D gene ambiguous. The germline CDR1 and CDR2 sequences are SGHDT and YYEEEE. CDR3 length: 14 residues. Trimming removed 2 bases from V and 1 base from J, with 6 bases in between.

This clonotype appeared a few times. V is TRBV4-1 and J is TRBJ1-5; D not resolved. V dropped 0 bases and J dropped 4 bases, with 10 bases sitting between them. Germline V gene lookup returns CDR1 MGHRA and CDR2 YSYEKL. CDR3 length equals 15 residues. CDR3 protein: CASSQEGKFNQPQHF. The DNA of the CDR3 is TGCGCCAGCAGCCAAGAAGGAAAATTTAATCAGCCCCAGCATTTT.

This clonotype was detected only a few times. The gene calls are TRBV11-2 and TRBJ2-7, with D perhaps matching TRBD2 (6 bases). Germline V lookup: CDR1 SGHAT, CDR2 FQNNGV. The CDR3 is 15 amino acids. V was cut by 1 base and J by 7 bases, with 17 bases left in between. CDR3 DNA: TGTGCCAGCAGCTTAGTGGGGACTCCCAATTTGGAGCAGTACTTC. It encodes CASSLVGTPNLEQYF.

The chain recombines TRBV4-1 with TRBJ1-4, with a possible D match to TRBD1 (6 bases). V shed 2 bases and J shed 6 bases, with 13 bases lying between them. Germline V CDR1 and CDR2: MGHRA, YSYEKL. There are 15 residues in the CDR3. CDR3 DNA: TGCGCCAGCAGCCAAAGGGGGGATGGGGATGAAAAACTGTTTTTT. It translates to CASSQRGDGDEKLFF.

The rearrangement uses TRBV11-3 and TRBJ2-3, with TRBD2 as a possible D gene (6 bases). The length of the CDR3 is 16 residues. CDR1 is SGHNT, CDR2 YENEEA, per germline. The V end was cut by 3 bases, the J end by 1 base, with 14 bases between. The CDR3 DNA is TGTGCCAGCAGCTTCGGTCTGCGGGGACGCACAGATACGCAGTATTTT. Translation: CASSFGLRGRTDTQYF. Looking up the rest from reference TRBV11-3 and TRBJ2-3 gives the full variable domain: EAGVVQSPRYKIIEKKQPVAFWCNPISGHNTLYWYLQNLGQGPELLIRYENEEAVDDSQLPKDRFSAERLKGVDSTLKIQPAELGDSAVYLCASSFGLRGRTDTQYFGPGTRLTVL.

This clonotype appeared a few times. V and J are TRBV29-1 and TRBJ2-3, with 10 bases lining up with TRBD2. Germline V lookup: CDR1 SQVTM, CDR2 ANQGSEA. This CDR3 spans 14 amino acids. V dropped 5 bases and J dropped 4; count of bases not matched to a gene: 6. CDR3 sequence: CSVFLAGAPDTQYF. The CDR3 bases are TGCAGCGTTTTCCTAGCGGGAGCCCCAGATACGCAGTATTTT.

The chain couples TRBV4-2 to TRBJ1-1, with 7 bases that match TRBD1. This CDR3 is built from 14 residues. Germline V gives CDR1 LGHNA, CDR2 YNFKEQ. After removal of 2 bases from V and 2 bases from J, the junction contained 2 bases not matched to a gene. This CDR3 reads CASSQRDSNTEAFF. The CDR3 DNA follows: TGTGCCAGCAGCCAACGGGACAGCAACACTGAAGCTTTCTTT.

The table lists this clonotype with many counts. This rearrangement joins TRBV9 to TRBJ1-1; 8 bases agree with TRBD1. There are 13 residues in the CDR3. Germline loops: CDR1 SGDLS, CDR2 YYNGEE. Trimming cost V 1 base and J 4 bases; bases outside gene matches: 0. In DNA, the CDR3 is TGTGCCAGCAGCGTAACAGGGGGCACTGAAGCTTTCTTT. It translates to CASSVTGGTEAFF.

This clonotype was seen ten or more times. The chain couples TRBV7-2 to TRBJ2-5; TRBD1 matches at 12 bases. V lost 5 bases, J lost 5 bases, and 9 bases stayed unmatched. This CDR3 has 16 residues. The V gene's germline CDR1 is SGHTA and CDR2 FQGNSA. In DNA, the CDR3 is TGTGCCAGCAGCCCTGGGACAGGGGGCTTTAAGGAGACCCAGTACTTC. Protein product: CASSPGTGGFKETQYF.

The chain has TRBV20-1 and TRBJ2-6; D is uncertain. Trimming shortened V by 3 bases and J by 0 bases, and 6 bases separated the two germline ends. Germline V CDR1 and CDR2: DFQATT, SNEGSKA (reference sequence). The CDR3 is made up of 14 amino acids. DNA for the CDR3: TGCAGTGCTAGGGGTCACTCTGGGGCCAACGTCCTGACTTTC. As protein: CSARGHSGANVLTF.

This clonotype was seen a few times. An end of the junction differs from the germline gene, which may be a read error. The chain employs TRBV11-2 and TRBJ1-1; 7 nucleotides match TRBD1. CDR1 SGHAT and CDR2 FQNNGV come from the germline V gene. The CDR3 runs to 14 residues. CDR3 sequence: CAGSFGSRGTEAFF. The CDR3, as DNA: TGTGCCGGCAGCTTCGGAAGCAGGGGGACTGAAGCTTTCTTT. Supplemented by reference TRBV11-2 and TRBJ1-1, the full variable domain reads EAGVAQSPRYKIIEKRQSVAFWCNPISGHATLYWYQQILGQGPKLLIQFQNNGVVDDSQLPKDRFSAERLKGVDSTLKIQPAKLEDSAVYLCAGSFGSRGTEAFFGQGTRLTVV.

This clonotype was detected only a few times. This chain links TRBV2 with TRBJ1-5, with D uncertain. Trimming left V 7 bases short and J 0 bases short, with 10 bases between. Germline V gene sequence: CDR1 SNHLY, CDR2 FYNNEI. There are 14 residues in the CDR3. The CDR3, as DNA: TGTGCCAGCATGGCTGGATATAGCAATCAGCCCCAGCATTTT. As protein: CASMAGYSNQPQHF.